The 23 T cell receptor beta chains below all came from one sample that was sequenced in a study of beta chain features in type 1 diabetes. Sequenced material consisted of expressed TCRB transcripts (all of the isolated RNA was reverse transcribed). Data came from immunoSEQ multiplex PCR; TCRdb stores just in-frame clones and leaves some out. The sample lists approximately 37,000 clones, roughly 64% occurring once. Sequencing was performed on Tregs from blood. The receptors originated from a woman aged 30 to 39 in good health.

This clone was counted between two and nine times. V usage is TRBV7-3 and J usage is TRBJ2-2, with 15 bases aligning to TRBD2. The germline gives CDR1 SGHTA, CDR2 FQGTGA. V was pared by 5 bases and J by 9 bases, with 10 bases of the junction left unmatched. The CDR3 has 17 residues. CDR3 in amino acids: CASSAGLAGGMGRELFF. The CDR3 nucleotides are TGTGCCAGCAGCGCGGGACTAGCGGGAGGAATGGGCAGGGAGCTGTTTTTT.

The chain couples TRBV7-2 to TRBJ1-2; D gene uncertain. From germline, CDR1 is SGHTA and CDR2 FQGNSA. The CDR3 runs to 13 residues. The germline V and J ends were trimmed by 5 bases and 5 bases, with 12 bases remaining between them. CDR3 in DNA: TGTGCCAGCAGCCCCGGCGGCATGTATGGCTACACCTTC. Amino acid sequence: CASSPGGMYGYTF.

V is TRBV5-1 and J is TRBJ2-3; D remains ambiguous. The CDR3 loop spans 13 amino acids. Germline CDR1 reads SGHRS; CDR2 reads YFSETQ. Trimming stripped 3 bases from V and 2 bases from J, with 7 bases between. The CDR3 DNA reads TGCGCCAGCAGCTCCAGATTCACAGATACGCAGTATTTT. It codes for CASSSRFTDTQYF.

CDR3 residues: CASSQEETRGSYIVFEQFF. In DNA form, the CDR3 reads TGTGCCAGCAGCCAAGAAGAGACCCGCGGGAGTTACATCGTCTTTGAGCAGTTCTTC. This chain uses TRBV4-2 with TRBJ2-1; 7 bases match TRBD2. Unmatched junction bases numbered 20, after V lost 0 bases and J lost 9 bases. The CDR3 contains 19 residues. Germline V gives CDR1 LGHNA, CDR2 YNFKEQ.

This clone has just a few counts. V is TRBV7-2 and J is TRBJ2-1, with 12 bases that match TRBD2. This CDR3 has 18 residues. Germline lookup yields CDR1 SGHTA and CDR2 FQGNSA. J gave up 4 bases and V 5 bases, and 12 bases lay outside the gene matches. The CDR3 is CASSLLAGGRLIYNEQFF. The CDR3, as DNA: TGTGCCAGCAGCCTTCTAGCGGGAGGGCGGTTGATTTACAATGAGCAGTTCTTC. Drawing the rest from reference TRBV7-2 and TRBJ2-1, the complete variable domain is GAGVSQSPSNKVTEKGKDVELRCDPISGHTALYWYRQSLGQGLEFLIYFQGNSAPDKSGLPSDRFSAERTGGSVSTLTIQRTQQEDSAVYLCASSLLAGGRLIYNEQFFGPGTRLTVL.

The chain joins TRBV9 to TRBJ2-1; weak D call: TRBD1 (6 bases). CDR3 length equals 20 residues. Trimming shortened V by 3 bases and J by 0 bases, and 25 bases separated the two germline ends. CDR1 SGDLS and CDR2 YYNGEE come from the germline V gene. CDR3 coding DNA: TGTGCCAGCAGCGCTTCCGGGACACTGGGTGCCTTCAGCTCCTACAATGAGCAGTTCTTC. It translates to CASSASGTLGAFSSYNEQFF.

The J gene is TRBJ2-5, the V gene TRBV11-1, with TRBD2 matching over 11 bases. CDR3 size: 15 residues. Germline values: CDR1 SGHAT, CDR2 FQDESV (reference sequence). With 3 bases clipped from V and 5 bases from J, the junction kept 5 bases outside the gene matches. CDR3 in DNA: TGTGCCAGCAGCTTTACTAGCGGGAGTAGGGAGACCCAGTACTTC. Its protein is CASSFTSGSRETQYF.

This clone was recorded a few times. The chain is built from TRBV7-9 and TRBJ2-1; a possible D gene is TRBD1 (6 bases). Germline CDR1 SEHNR, CDR2 FQNEAQ (reference sequence). The CDR3 runs to 15 residues. The V gene lost 5 bases and the J gene lost 6 bases, with 17 bases spanning the gap. The CDR3 loop reads CASSLRQARPNEQFF. The CDR3 region has the DNA TGTGCCAGCAGCCTCCGACAGGCCCGGCCCAATGAGCAGTTCTTC.

The rearrangement joins TRBV7-2 to TRBJ2-7, with D uncertain. The CDR3 loop spans 14 amino acids. With 0 bases removed from V and 2 bases from J, the gap between germline ends came to 8 bases. Looked up from germline, CDR1 is SGHTA and CDR2 is FQGNSA. In nucleotides, the CDR3 is TGTGCCAGCAGCTTAGCAGTACTTGCCTACGAGCAGTACTTC. Protein: CASSLAVLAYEQYF.

The chain is built from TRBV18 and TRBJ2-2; D is ambiguous. Trimming took 6 bases from V and 1 from J, leaving 6 bases between them. The CDR3 length is 13 residues. The V gene's germline CDR1 is KGHSH and CDR2 LQKENI. CDR3 sequence: CASSTRNTGELFF. The CDR3 DNA reads as TGTGCCAGCTCCACACGGAACACCGGGGAGCTGTTTTTT.

The chain recombines TRBV19 with TRBJ2-3; D may be TRBD1 (6 bases). CDR3 length: 12 residues. V shed 8 bases and J shed 3 bases, with 9 bases lying between them. Per the germline V gene, CDR1 is LNHDA and CDR2 is SQIVND (reference sequence). The CDR3 region is CASRRGTDTQYF. CDR3 nucleotides: TGTGCCAGTCGCAGGGGAACAGATACGCAGTATTTT.

This clone was recorded only once. The V call is TRBV25-1, the J call TRBJ1-2; D gene ambiguous. The CDR3 has 12 amino acids. The V gene lost 4 bases and the J gene lost 2 bases, with 5 bases spanning the gap. Germline V CDR1 and CDR2: MGHDK, SYGVNS. CDR3 amino acids: CASSVQNYGYTF. DNA for the CDR3: TGTGCCAGCAGTGTACAGAACTATGGCTACACCTTC.

In this sample, this clone turned up once. The chain carries TRBV5-8 and TRBJ2-2; tentatively, D is TRBD1 (5 bases). CDR3 size: 13 residues. V shed 0 bases and J shed 6 bases, with 6 bases lying between them. Germline V gives CDR1 SGHTS, CDR2 YDEGEE. CDR3 bases: TGTGCCAGCAGCTTGGTGGGGCCCGGGGAGCTGTTTTTT. This gives the protein CASSLVGPGELFF.

This rearrangement joins TRBV5-1 to TRBJ2-1, with 13 bases matching TRBD2. Germline lookup yields CDR1 SGHRS and CDR2 YFSETQ. This CDR3 has 14 amino acids. Trimming cost V 4 bases and J 9 bases; bases outside gene matches: 4. The CDR3 here is CASSRTSGSPEQFF. The DNA for the CDR3 is TGCGCCAGCAGCCGGACTAGCGGGAGTCCTGAGCAGTTCTTC.

J is TRBJ2-3 and V is TRBV5-4; no clear D. Trimming shortened V by 2 bases and J by 1 base, and 5 bases separated the two germline ends. The CDR3 has 13 residues. Germline CDR1 SGHNT, CDR2 YYREEE (reference sequence). CDR3 nucleotides: TGTGCCAGCAGCTTACTGGGCACAGATACGCAGTATTTT. Translation: CASSLLGTDTQYF.

V is TRBV7-3 and J is TRBJ2-5; 9 nucleotides agree with TRBD2. J was trimmed by 5 bases and V by 5 bases; bases with no gene match: 12. In germline, CDR1 is SGHTA, CDR2 FQGTGA. The CDR3 contains 16 residues. The CDR3 region has the DNA TGTGCCAGCAGCAAGGGGGGCGGGAGGGCCCGGGAGACCCAGTACTTC. Translating it yields CASSKGGGRARETQYF. Full variable domain (outside the CDR3, taken from reference TRBV7-3 and TRBJ2-5): GAGVSQTPSNKVTEKGKYVELRCDPISGHTALYWYRQSLGQGPEFLIYFQGTGAADDSGLPNDRFFAVRPEGSVSTLKIQRTERGDSAVYLCASSKGGGRARETQYFGPGTRLLVL.

The gene calls are TRBV6-1 and TRBJ2-5; D is perhaps TRBD1 (6 bases). The CDR3 sequence is 12 residues long. V lost 5 bases to trimming and J lost 5 bases, with 9 bases between them. Germline V gene data show CDR1 as MNHNS and CDR2 as SASEGT. The CDR3 nucleotides are TGTGCCAGCAGTTTACAGGGTGAGACCCAGTACTTC. Its protein is CASSLQGETQYF.

The chain couples TRBV5-1 to TRBJ2-7; D is undetermined. The CDR3 totals 12 residues. The germline V gene encodes CDR1 SGHRS and CDR2 YFSETQ. The V gene lost 2 bases and the J gene lost 1 base, with 4 bases spanning the gap. The CDR3 DNA is TGCGCCAGCAGCTTTTCGTCCTACGAGCAGTACTTC. This sequence encodes CASSFSSYEQYF.

The chain combines TRBV10-3 with TRBJ1-5, with a possible D match to TRBD1 (5 bases). The germline CDR1 and CDR2 sequences are ENHRY and SYGVKD. This CDR3 is 15 amino acids long. Between the trimmed V and J ends, which lost 9 bases and 5 bases, there was a span of 20 bases. The CDR3: CAISPGLTPDQPQHF. The CDR3 region has the DNA TGTGCCATTTCACCGGGACTCACCCCCGATCAGCCCCAGCATTTT.

This clone was picked up a small number of times. This sequence joins TRBV4-2 and TRBJ2-5; perhaps TRBD1 as D (6 bases). Germline V CDR1 and CDR2: LGHNA, YNFKEQ. This CDR3 has 15 amino acids. V lost 3 bases to trimming and J lost 5 bases, with 16 bases between them. The DNA of the CDR3 is TGTGCCAGCAGCCAGAGTCAAGGGCAGGGGGAGACCCAGTACTTC. Protein product: CASSQSQGQGETQYF.

The chain uses TRBV27 and TRBJ2-3; TRBD2 aligns across 8 bases. Germline trimming cut 5 bases from V and 1 base from J; bases unmatched to any gene: 14. The CDR3 totals 18 residues. Germline values: CDR1 MNHEY, CDR2 SMNVEV (reference sequence). The CDR3 loop is CASSKEGSGRLGTDTQYF. The DNA of the CDR3 is TGTGCCAGCAGTAAGGAAGGGAGCGGGAGATTGGGCACAGATACGCAGTATTTT.

The DNA for the CDR3 is TGCGCCAGCAGCCAACTAGCTTTTAGTTTCAATGAGCAGTTCTTC. Residues: CASSQLAFSFNEQFF. The V and J genes are TRBV4-3 and TRBJ2-1; weak D call: TRBD2 (5 bases). The CDR3 extends over 15 amino acids. V gave up 2 bases and J gave up 6 bases, with 14 bases separating them. Germline assignment: CDR1 LGHNA and CDR2 YSLEER.

This chain uses TRBV30 with TRBJ2-7; D might be TRBD2 (7 bases). The CDR3 has 14 residues. The V end lost 2 bases, the J end lost 2 bases, and 13 bases lay between the germline ends. Per germline, CDR1 GTSNPN and CDR2 SVGIG (reference sequence). CDR3 residues: CAWSLGGGAYEQYF. The DNA of the CDR3 is TGTGCCTGGAGTCTAGGGGGGGGAGCCTACGAGCAGTACTTC.